This T cell receptor (beta chain) was sequenced in a study of cytomegalovirus exposure and HLA in healthy donors (dated by TCRdb to the late 2010s). In the study overall: An earlier analysis of several hundred of the donors reported 276 Gb of sequence data and around 100 million unique TCR beta sequences obtained from about 200 million T cells. HLA typing included class I and class II loci at four-digit resolution. The T cell repertoires of roughly 660 subjects were profiled by immunosequencing and related to cytomegalovirus serostatus. On average, 235,054 unique TCR beta nucleotide sequences were sequenced per donor among some 420 genotyped donors of the cohort, with 15% to 20% of those sequences being non-productive. To predict cytomegalovirus infection status, the study brought together high-throughput TCR immunosequencing, statistical association of individual TCRs with disease status, and machine learning. Roughly 300 gigabases of sequencing data and approximately 91 million unique TCR sequences made up an early release that covered about 640 HLA-typed donors. To decide whether each TCR beta V gene segment behaved as functional or pseudogenic, an earlier analysis of approximately 590 of the donors relied on high-throughput TCR beta sequencing. Of the roughly 400 genotyped donors, 81% were placed in the genetic ancestry cluster associated with self-reported Caucasian donors. A later genetic analysis used genome-wide SNP genotypes for about 65% of the 666 donors, treating that subset as a discovery cohort. In a later analysis, previously published TCR beta repertoires from some 640 donors were re-analyzed and high-resolution HLA genotyping was added so that TCR occurrence patterns could be studied. The study was designed to test whether signatures of past pathogen exposure could be identified by cataloging public T cell receptors. The later analysis used no new phenotypic data to find candidate immune exposures, relying instead on TCR beta sequences and their occurrence across donors. Donor age, sex, ethnicity and CMV serostatus were compiled alongside the repertoire data. The number of donors typed differed by locus, with about 629-630 for A, B, C, DRB1 and DQB1, 522 for DQA1, 600 to 610 for DPA1, and over 400 for DPB1. Besides the first cohort of 666 subjects, a separate validation cohort made up of 120 different subjects was used. All discovery cohort repertoires had been generated on a single sequencing platform. Five DR-DQ haplotypes were treated as single units for association and clustering because of strong linkage in the cohort. Summary of the overall study and its limitations: V-gene and J-gene trimming of TCR beta chains was associated with a missense DCLRE1C variant in a later genetic analysis, and the association was replicated in an independent cohort. In a later analysis, HLA-associated TCR beta chains showed more clonal expansion and lower generation probabilities than non-associated chains that were equally common. Broadly in line with IMGT annotations, most TCR beta V segments showed up in productive rearrangements about 90% or about 30% of the time in an earlier analysis of several hundred of the donors. Immune exposure information for the cohort was limited to CMV serostatus. Most TCR sequences were observed very rarely across donors, whereas some public TCRs were present in many individuals. A later analysis reported that several top co-occurrence clusters appeared linked to parvovirus B19, influenza, CMV and Epstein-Barr virus. Because counts were too low, about 15 rarely observed V segments, including chromosome 9 orphons, were left out of the earlier analysis of some 640 of the donors. When HLA alleles, especially DR and DQ, strongly co-occurred, attributing TCR associations to individual alleles was difficult. Correlated functional status among segregating V segments might reflect linkage disequilibrium, but an unknown experimental factor could not be ruled out. This cohort had only TCR beta chains sequenced, and the lack of alpha or paired-chain data limited which features could be detected. Cytomegalovirus status was reported to be diagnosed by the classifier with high specificity and sensitivity in both the original and validation cohorts. A further reported finding was that TCR beta sequences accurately predicted the HLA-A and HLA-B alleles for most subjects in the first cohort. According to a later analysis, most CMV-associated TCR beta chains appeared to be HLA-restricted, and the HLA associations seemed to be driven largely by CMV exposure. Because some donors lacked HLA typing at each locus, the association tests relied only on the typed subset. Specific HLA alleles were associated with 15,000 to 20,000 TCR beta sequences at a false discovery rate of 0.05 in a later analysis. A later analysis found that TCR association rates varied across HLA loci, with DRB1 alleles showing the most associated TCRs and HLA-C alleles the fewest. According to the authors, the approach could potentially be generalized to other disease states and immunological phenotypes. The study listed approximately 160 TCR beta chains as associated with cytomegalovirus. A group of highly shared sequence variants was considered likely to be a technical artifact of the sequencing pipeline. In vitro tests confirmed that a few of the cytomegalovirus-associated TCR beta chains recognize cytomegalovirus antigens. The presence/absence analyses assumed that sequencing depth was roughly uniform across donors, and that assumption may not be true. Some IMGT-functional V segments, including TRBV6-2 and TRBV6-3, could not be told apart with the 87-base-pair reads, so those segments were excluded. In a later genetic analysis, fewer N-insertions in productive TCRs were reported among donors in an Asian-associated ancestry cluster than the roughly 700-donor mean.

Via the germline V gene (reference sequence), CDR1 is SGHNT and CDR2 YYREEE. Compared with germline, V lacks 2 bases and J lacks 3 bases; bases without a gene match: 3. The CDR3 starts with the cysteine, ends with the phenylalanine, and has 14 residues. Only CDR3 DNA is held: 42 bases, read in frame from base 1. The cohort was made up of 650 to 700 healthy bone marrow donors. At the time of sampling, all cohort members were nominally healthy, though unrecorded immune exposures were likely present. The donor tested CMV seronegative, placing the donor among the 350 or so seronegative members of the cohort. Each donor provided a peripheral blood sample, and peripheral blood mononuclear cells were used for TCR beta sequencing. Genomic DNA was extracted from the blood cell samples with the Qiagen DNeasy Blood Extraction Kit. Preparation of the library involved the immunoSEQ multiplex PCR assay. For the multiplex PCR, a mixture combining 60 forward primers for TCR Vbeta segments and 13 reverse primers for TCR Jbeta segments was used. The CDR3 region of rearranged TCR beta genes was amplified from genomic DNA with a multiplex PCR assay. The Illumina HiSeq System was used to sequence the amplified TCR beta libraries as 87-base-pair reads. The source study handled its data this way. A later analysis counted some 80 million unique TCR beta chains across the 666 repertoires, and around 9.9 million of these chains were shared by at least two donors. To remove PCR and sequencing errors, raw reads were error-corrected and collapsed into unique sequences using a nearest-neighbor algorithm that merged closely related sequences. CDR3 sequences were aligned to IMGT reference sequences to assign V, D and J gene segments. For a sequence to be retained, a match of at least six nucleotides to both a V gene segment and a J gene segment was required. Rearrangements were classified as productive when the CDR3 lacked stop codons and remained in frame with V and J, and all other rearrangements were classified as non-productive. Following IMGT convention, CDR3 was defined as the stretch from the second conserved V-encoded cysteine to the conserved J-encoded phenylalanine. Sequences without an unambiguous match to a single V gene segment were excluded from the earlier analysis of approximately 560 of the donors. In an earlier analysis of 587 of the donors, V segments were called functional above 56.7% productive rearrangements and were called segregating when the between-donor standard deviation exceeded 5%. To diagnose cytomegalovirus status from the catalog of TCR beta chain sequences, a statistical classification framework was built. A later analysis assigned V and J genes by comparing TCR nucleotide sequences with IMGT/GENE-DB human TR gene sequences. Using the TCRdist pipeline, a later analysis assigned CDR3 sequences along with most-parsimonious VDJ recombination scenarios. In a later analysis, each TCR beta chain was defined by its CDR3 amino acid sequence together with its V-gene family, and reads without a unique V-gene family were excluded. As a way to deal with suspected cross-contamination and a sequencing artifact, a later analysis dropped 450 to 600 nucleotide sequences that were highly shared and had low generation probability. In a later analysis, a clonal expansion index for each public chain was calculated from normalized within-repertoire ranks of inferred template counts. In a later analysis, generation probabilities were computed with a VDJ recombination model fitted to out-of-frame rearrangements, and the resulting probabilities were checked against IGoR. Hypergeometric tests were used in a later analysis to score TCR-TCR, TCR-HLA and TCR-CMV co-occurrence, with a repertoire-size bias correction applied to the TCR pairs. A later analysis estimated false discovery rates by permuting HLA or CMV assignments 20 times. In a later analysis, co-occurring TCRs were grouped using DBSCAN, with TCRdist sequence similarity added in when clustering inside HLA-allele-positive subsets. Repertoires with fewer than 30,000 or more than 120,000 public chains were left out of co-occurrence clustering, as were a few repertoires with anomalous nucleotide sharing. TCRdb limited this immuneACCESS table to in-frame rearrangements with V and J called. A share of clones is missing; checked studies link under half to unresolved V genes, and the rest is unexplained. Clone size and V and J calls were adopted from that table, with D and trimming inferred from the DNA. In this sample the table shows around 110,000 clones, roughly 9.9% of which occur a single time. The leading ten clones occupy 3% of the sample.

A few counts support this clone. Its antigen remains undetermined. The input lacks base qualities; no much larger clone sits a single base away. This clonotype was sampled from a man aged 25 to 40 in good health and CMV-seronegative. In this chain, TRBV5-4 is recombined with TRBJ2-7; 9 middle bases align to TRBD1. Sequencing was carried out using PBMCs. The bases read TGTGCCAGCAGCTTCGGGACAGGGCACTACGAGCAGTACTTC. Translated, it reads CASSFGTGHYEQYF.